This T cell receptor (beta chain) derives from a study of TIL therapy for anti-PD-1-resistant metastatic lung cancer. This sample's time point: pre-treatment sample, taken before nivolumab and TIL therapy. Tumor tissue came from excised metastases, mostly pleural nodules or supraclavicular lymph nodes. The sample holds a few counts of this clone. Sequencing used immunoSEQ v3. Libraries were prepared by immunoSEQ multiplex PCR; TCRdb keeps only in-frame clonotypes and omits some of them. This sample has about 95,000 clones, with 55% to 75% found just once. The sample in question was tumor tissue, obtained at baseline. This receptor was taken from a person aged 25 to 85 with non-small cell lung cancer.

The CDR3 loop is CASTTRPSGNTIYF. Written as DNA, the CDR3 is TGTGCCAGCACAACACGGCCCTCTGGAAACACCATATATTTT. This chain links TRBV11-2 with TRBJ1-3, with D hard to call. Germline V CDR1 and CDR2: SGHAT, FQNNGV. This CDR3 is built from 14 residues. V lost 7 bases and J 0 bases, leaving 10 bases between the germline ends.